The T cell receptor (beta chain) under discussion was sequenced for a study of T cell clonality in common variable immunodeficiency. Whole-study results and caveats: Fewer TCRbeta clones were shared among CVID subjects than controls. Reportedly, TCR beta sequences from common variable immunodeficiency showed fewer deletions and N-nucleotide insertions.

CDR3 size: 17 residues. CDR1 is GTSNPN and CDR2 is SVGIG in the germline V gene (reference sequence). Trimming cost V 2 bases and J 6 bases; bases outside gene matches: 15. This clone has more than one count but fewer than ten. The antigen is unknown. Read data end 3 residues before the CDR3 end; the end is taken from the germline J gene. Here immunoSEQ multiplex PCR was the method, and the copy in TCRdb shows in-frame clones only, minus some. The sample shows under 15,000 clones, none of them appearing just once. V and J are TRBV30 and TRBJ1-4, with 7 bases aligning to TRBD1. Material: peripheral blood mononuclear cells. This clonotype was obtained from a human donor with common variable immunodeficiency. CDR3 bases read: TGTGCCTGGAGTTTTCCGGCGACAGGGTTGAGGGATGAAAAA. Protein sequence: CAWSFPATGLRDEK. The entire CDR3 protein is CAWSFPATGLRDEKLFF.